This note documents a single TCR beta chain sequence. The CDR3 runs 15 residues. Germline CDR1 is MNHEY and CDR2 is SVGEGT. The V segment lost 2 bases and the J segment 7 bases; nucleotides outside the gene matches: 10. This entry belongs to a study of blood T cell repertoires in COVID-19. Study-level information: The United States, Italy and Spain were the sources of the acute and convalescent COVID-19 samples. Sample material is recorded as cDNA or gDNA derived from T cells, B-cell-depleted T cells, or PBMCs.

Original analysis: Amplifying reference gene primers gave estimates of nucleated cell counts. Assay used: immunoSEQ multiplex PCR; TCRdb lists only in-frame clones, some missing. From that table come the V and J calls and clone size; the DNA was used to work out D and trimming. Here the sample spans more than 250,000 clones, 85% to 90% being singletons. Sequencing input: peripheral blood. The TCR originated in a woman aged 50 to 65 with COVID-19, enrolled during active disease. The chain recombines TRBV6-2 or TRBV6-3 with TRBJ2-7; 8 bases line up with TRBD1. CDR3 in DNA: TGTGCCAGCAGTTACCCCGACAGGGGAGTATGGGAGCAGTACTTC. Protein: CASSYPDRGVWEQYF.